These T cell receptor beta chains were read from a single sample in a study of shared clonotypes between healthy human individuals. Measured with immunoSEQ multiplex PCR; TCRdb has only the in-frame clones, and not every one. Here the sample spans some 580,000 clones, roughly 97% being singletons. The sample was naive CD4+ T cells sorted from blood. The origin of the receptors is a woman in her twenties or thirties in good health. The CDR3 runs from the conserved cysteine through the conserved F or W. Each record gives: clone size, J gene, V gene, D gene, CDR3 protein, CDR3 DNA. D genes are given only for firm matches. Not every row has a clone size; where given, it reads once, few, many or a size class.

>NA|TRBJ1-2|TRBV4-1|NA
CASSQDPEADGYTF
TGCGCCAGCAGCCAAGATCCAGAGGCCGATGGCTACACCTTC
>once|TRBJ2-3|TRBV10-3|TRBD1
CSTGGRNTDTQYF
TGTTCTACAGGGGGCCGAAACACAGATACGCAGTATTTT
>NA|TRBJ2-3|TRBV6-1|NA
CASSEGRDTSSTDTQYF
TGTGCCAGCAGTGAGGGTCGAGACACTTCTAGCACAGATACGCAGTATTTT
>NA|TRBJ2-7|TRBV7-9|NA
CASSTGIYEQYF
TGTGCCAGCAGCACAGGGATCTACGAGCAGTACTTC
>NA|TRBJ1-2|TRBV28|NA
CASVPLQIWTDYGYTF
TGTGCCAGCGTCCCTCTACAAATCTGGACAGACTATGGCTACACCTTC
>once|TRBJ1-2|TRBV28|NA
CASSQGDYGYTF
TGTGCCAGCAGTCAAGGGGACTATGGCTACACCTTC
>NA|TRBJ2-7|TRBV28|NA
CASTTPEYSYEQYF
TGTGCCAGCACGACACCTGAGTACTCCTACGAGCAGTACTTC
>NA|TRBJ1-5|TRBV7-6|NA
CASSFRSNQPQHF
TGTGCCAGCAGCTTTAGGAGCAATCAGCCCCAGCATTTT
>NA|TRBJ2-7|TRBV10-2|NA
CASRTPEDKDYEQYF
TGCGCCAGCAGGACACCGGAGGACAAAGATTACGAGCAGTACTTC
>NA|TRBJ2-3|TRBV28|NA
CASSLGTDTQYF
TGTGCCAGCAGTCTCGGGACGGATACGCAGTATTTT
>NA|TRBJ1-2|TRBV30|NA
CAWRETRSPNYGYTF
TGTGCCTGGAGGGAGACAAGATCACCGAACTATGGCTACACCTTC
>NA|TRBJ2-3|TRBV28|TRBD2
CASSSLAGGSDTQYF
TGTGCCAGCAGTTCGCTAGCGGGAGGTTCAGATACGCAGTATTTT
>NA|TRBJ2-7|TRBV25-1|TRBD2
CASSSSSGYEQYF
TGTGCCAGCAGTTCCTCTAGCGGCTACGAGCAGTACTTC
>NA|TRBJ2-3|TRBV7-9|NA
CASSLEDGFLGDTQYF
TGTGCCAGCAGCTTAGAAGACGGATTCCTTGGGGATACGCAGTATTTT